What follows is one T cell receptor (beta chain) and its context. What it recognizes is unknown. This entry comes from a study of cytomegalovirus exposure and HLA in healthy donors. Study outcomes and limitations: HLA restriction was apparent for most CMV-associated TCR beta chains in a later analysis.

PCR primers comprised 60 Vbeta and 13 Jbeta primers. Sequencing was performed with immunoSEQ multiplex PCR; in TCRdb, only in-frame clones are kept and a portion is missing. Of about 200,000 clones in the sample, 80% to 85% were seen once. The ends were cut back, 0 bases at V and 0 bases at J, with 9 bases in the middle. There are 15 residues in the CDR3. Germline V CDR1 and CDR2: SGHRS, YFSETQ. This chain uses TRBV5-1 with TRBJ1-2; TRBD1 might be the D (6 bases). The TCR sequence derives from a woman in her 40s in good health and CMV-seronegative. The sequenced sample was PBMCs. The CDR3 here is CASSLGGQSNYGYTF. DNA for the CDR3: TGCGCCAGCAGCTTGGGGGGGCAGTCTAACTATGGCTACACCTTC.